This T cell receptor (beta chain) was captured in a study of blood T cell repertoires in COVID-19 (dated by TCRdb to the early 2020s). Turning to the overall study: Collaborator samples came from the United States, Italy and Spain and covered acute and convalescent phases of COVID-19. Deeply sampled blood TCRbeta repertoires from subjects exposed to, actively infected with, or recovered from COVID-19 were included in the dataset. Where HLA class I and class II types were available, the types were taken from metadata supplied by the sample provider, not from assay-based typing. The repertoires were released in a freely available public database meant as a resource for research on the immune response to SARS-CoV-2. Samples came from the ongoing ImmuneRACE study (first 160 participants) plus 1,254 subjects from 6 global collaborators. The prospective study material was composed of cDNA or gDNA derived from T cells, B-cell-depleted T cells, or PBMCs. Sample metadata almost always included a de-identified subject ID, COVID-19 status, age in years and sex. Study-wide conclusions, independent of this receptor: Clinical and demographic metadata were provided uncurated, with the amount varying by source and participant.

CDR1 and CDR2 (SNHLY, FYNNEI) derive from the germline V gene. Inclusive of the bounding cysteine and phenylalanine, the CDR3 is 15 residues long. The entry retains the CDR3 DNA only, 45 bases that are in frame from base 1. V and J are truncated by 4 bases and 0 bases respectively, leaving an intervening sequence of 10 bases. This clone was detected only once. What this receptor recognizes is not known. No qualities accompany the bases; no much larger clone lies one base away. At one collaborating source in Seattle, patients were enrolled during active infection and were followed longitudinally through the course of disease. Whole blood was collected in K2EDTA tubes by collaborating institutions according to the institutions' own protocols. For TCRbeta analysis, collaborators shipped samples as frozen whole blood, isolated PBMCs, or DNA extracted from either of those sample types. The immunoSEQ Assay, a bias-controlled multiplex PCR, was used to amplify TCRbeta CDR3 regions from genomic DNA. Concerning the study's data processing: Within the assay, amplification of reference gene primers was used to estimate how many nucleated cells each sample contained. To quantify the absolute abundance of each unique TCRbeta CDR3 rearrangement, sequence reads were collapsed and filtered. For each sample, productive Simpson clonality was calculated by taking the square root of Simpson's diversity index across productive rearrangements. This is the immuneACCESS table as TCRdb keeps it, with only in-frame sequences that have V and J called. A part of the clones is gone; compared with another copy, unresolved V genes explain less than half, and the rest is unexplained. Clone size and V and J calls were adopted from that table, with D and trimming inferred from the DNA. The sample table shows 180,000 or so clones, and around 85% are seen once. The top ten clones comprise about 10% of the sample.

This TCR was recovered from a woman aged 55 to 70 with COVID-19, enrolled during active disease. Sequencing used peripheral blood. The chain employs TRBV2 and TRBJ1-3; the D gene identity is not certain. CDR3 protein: CASSARTGSGNTIYF. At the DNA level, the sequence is TGTGCCAGCAGTGCAAGAACGGGCTCTGGAAACACCATATATTTT.